The 10 T cell receptor beta chains below all came from one sample that was sequenced in a study of blood T cells in healthy people across ages. A second 7 to 11 cycle PCR used barcoded and J-beta primers. MiXCR was run by TCRdb on the 5' RACE reads, yielding one entry per CDR3 protein. Among over 300,000 distinct CDR3 sequences, 50% to 60% were seen once, and the ten largest hold roughly 51%. The sequenced material came from blood. The receptors shown here come from a man aged 55 to 70 in good health.

The V call is TRBV27, the J call TRBJ2-4, with D perhaps matching TRBD1 (6 bases). Trimming left V 2 bases short and J 1 base short, with 12 bases between. This CDR3 has 16 residues. The germline V gene encodes CDR1 MNHEY and CDR2 SMNVEV (reference sequence). The CDR3 bases are TGTGCCAGCAGTTTAGGGGGCCGCAGGGCCAAAAACATTCAGTACTTC. Protein sequence: CASSLGGRRAKNIQYF.

The chain uses TRBV2 and TRBJ2-1; D gene ambiguous. Trimming shortened V by 2 bases and J by 2 bases, and 10 bases separated the two germline ends. Germline V gives CDR1 SNHLY, CDR2 FYNNEI. This CDR3 spans 15 amino acids. Written as DNA, the CDR3 is TGTGCCAGCAGTGAATGGGTCCCCGCCTACAATGAGCAGTTCTTC. Its protein product is CASSEWVPAYNEQFF. Variable domain in full (rest from reference TRBV2 and TRBJ2-1): EPEVTQTPSHQVTQMGQEVILRCVPISNHLYFYWYRQILGQKVEFLVSFYNNEISEKSEIFDDQFSVERPDGSNFTLKIRSTKLEDSAMYFCASSEWVPAYNEQFFGPGTRLTVL.

About this clonotype itself: This may be a read error: a much more frequent sequence differs by one nucleotide. The genes are TRBV10-3 and TRBJ1-2; maybe TRBD1 (5 bases). V dropped 3 bases and J dropped 7 bases, with 18 bases sitting between them. This CDR3 is built from 15 residues. The V gene's germline CDR1 is ENHRY and CDR2 SYGVKD. For the CDR3, the DNA is TGTGCCATCAGTGACCCCGGGACTTCGGGCACTGGCTACACCTTC. Protein product: CAISDPGTSGTGYTF.

The rearrangement joins TRBV7-6 to TRBJ2-1, with D perhaps matching TRBD1 or TRBD2 (5 bases each). CDR3 length: 10 residues. Trimming left V 5 bases short and J 10 bases short, with 6 bases between. CDR1 and CDR2 (germline): SGHVS, FNYEAQ. CDR3 residues: CASSEGEQFF. The CDR3 region has the DNA TGTGCCAGCAGCGAGGGGGAGCAGTTCTTC.

The V call is TRBV20-1, the J call TRBJ2-3; tentative D call: TRBD1 (5 bases). Trimming removed 0 bases at V and 3 bases at J, with 13 bases between. The CDR3 extends over 15 amino acids. Looked up from germline, CDR1 is DFQATT and CDR2 is SNEGSKA (reference sequence). This CDR3 reads CSARDYQGSTDTQYF. The DNA of the CDR3 is TGCAGTGCTAGAGATTACCAGGGTTCAACAGATACGCAGTATTTT.

A single count supports this clonotype. The chain uses TRBV12-3 or TRBV12-4 and TRBJ2-3; D is unclear. The CDR3 covers 15 residues. Trimming stripped 3 bases from V and 2 bases from J, with 12 bases between. The CDR3 sequence: CASSFSVLDTDTQYF. The CDR3 nucleotides are TGTGCCAGCAGTTTCTCCGTCCTCGACACAGATACGCAGTATTTT.

This sequence joins TRBV24-1 and TRBJ2-1; weak D call: TRBD2 (7 bases). With 3 bases removed from V and 6 bases from J, the gap between germline ends came to 11 bases. This CDR3 has 14 amino acids. Looked up from germline, CDR1 is KGHDR and CDR2 is SFDVKD. The CDR3 nucleotides are TGTGCCACCAGTGATGTGGGGGGGCTCAATGAGCAGTTCTTC. Translation gives CATSDVGGLNEQFF.

This clonotype was recorded many times. The V gene is TRBV27, the J gene TRBJ2-1; no reliable D call. The length of the CDR3 is 15 residues. V was cut by 5 bases and J by 9 bases, with 20 bases left in between. Germline assignment: CDR1 MNHEY and CDR2 SMNVEV (reference sequence). The CDR3 coding sequence is TGTGCCAGCAGTCTCCGGGCCCCTATCCCCAGTGAGCAGTTCTTC. It yields the protein CASSLRAPIPSEQFF.

The chain joins TRBV20-1 to TRBJ2-7; 9 bases line up with TRBD1. The CDR3 is 14 amino acids. Trimming at V came to 5 bases and at J to 3 bases, leaving 8 bases not matched to a gene. Germline CDR1 DFQATT, CDR2 SNEGSKA (reference sequence). CDR3 nucleotides: TGCAGTGCTGTGGACGACAGGGGGGGCTACGAGCAGTACTTC. Translation gives CSAVDDRGGYEQYF.

This clonotype showed up just a few times. The chain joins TRBV2 to TRBJ1-2; 9 bases are shared with TRBD1. The trim removed 6 bases at V and 6 bases at J, leaving 2 bases unmatched. Germline V gives CDR1 SNHLY, CDR2 FYNNEI. CDR3 length: 12 residues. CDR3 residues: CASRTGGHGYTF. The CDR3 region has the DNA TGTGCCAGCAGGACAGGGGGACATGGCTACACCTTC.